The clone carrying this T cell receptor (beta chain) occurred many times. TCRdb reprocessed the RT-PCR reads via MiXCR and lists one record per CDR3 protein. The sample has about 680,000 distinct CDR3 sequences; 12% to 15% are singletons. V was cut by 1 base and J by 10 bases, with 17 bases left in between. Germline lookup yields CDR1 SGHVS and CDR2 FQNEAQ. The CDR3 is made up of 15 amino acids. This sequence was found in a female donor in good health, serving as a healthy control. The specimen sequenced was memory CD4+ T cells from blood. The rearrangement uses TRBV7-8 and TRBJ2-1; D gene uncertain. This chain's CDR3 is CASSLDPTTFIEQFF. The DNA for the CDR3 is TGTGCCAGCAGCTTAGATCCGACCACGTTTATCGAGCAGTTCTTC.